Each of the 19 T cell receptor beta chains below was sequenced from the same sample in a study of beta chain features in type 1 diabetes. Study observations and caveats: Significant though moderate, a shortening of TCRB CDR3s appeared in all four CD4+ subsets of Type 1 diabetes patients.

Expressed TCRB transcripts got sequenced, as all isolated RNA was reverse transcribed. TCRdb keeps only in-frame clones here, not all; method: immunoSEQ multiplex PCR. The sample consists of 85,000 to 110,000 clones, 25% to 35% of them appearing once. The antigens for these receptors are not known. The sequenced material came from central memory CD4+ T cells from blood. The receptors were gathered from a woman in her late teens or twenties with type 1 diabetes.

This clone turned up a few times. The V call is TRBV6-6, the J call TRBJ2-5; 8 bases align to TRBD1. Trimming took 2 bases from V and 5 from J; bases not matched to a gene: 10. CDR3 length equals 16 residues. Germline V gene lookup returns CDR1 MNHNY and CDR2 SVGAGI (reference sequence). The CDR3 sequence is CASSYGDRSPWETQYF. For the CDR3, the DNA is TGTGCCAGCAGTTACGGGGACAGGAGTCCGTGGGAGACCCAGTACTTC.

This clone has a handful of counts. This chain links TRBV7-9 with TRBJ2-7, with D tentatively TRBD1 (7 bases). V was shortened by 1 base and J by 6 bases, with 19 bases between the two germline ends. Germline-derived CDR1 and CDR2 are SEHNR and FQNEAQ (reference sequence). The CDR3 runs 16 residues. CDR3 in amino acids: CASSLVGRGAHGEQYV. CDR3 nucleotides: TGTGCCAGCAGCTTAGTCGGCAGGGGGGCCCACGGCGAGCAGTACGTC.

CDR3 nucleotide sequence: TGCAGCGTTCATGGGACTACCCAGGAGCAGTTCTTC. Amino acid sequence: CSVHGTTQEQFF. The V call is TRBV29-1, the J call TRBJ2-1, with 7 bases identical to TRBD2. With 5 bases clipped from V and 10 bases from J, the junction kept 8 bases outside the gene matches. Per the germline V gene, CDR1 is SQVTM and CDR2 is ANQGSEA. This CDR3 is 12 amino acids long.

The chain uses TRBV5-5 and TRBJ2-1; tentative D call: TRBD1 (5 bases). The germline V gene has CDR1 SGHKS and CDR2 YYEKEE (reference sequence). The CDR3 totals 13 residues. V was pared by 4 bases and J by 3 bases, with 8 bases between. The CDR3 region has the DNA TGTGCCAGCAGCACAGGAGACTACAATGAGCAGTTCTTC. Encoded protein: CASSTGDYNEQFF.

The rearrangement joins TRBV9 to TRBJ1-2; tentatively, D is TRBD1 (6 bases). V was clipped by 3 bases and J by 4 bases, with 19 bases between them. This CDR3 has 16 amino acids. Germline CDR1 SGDLS, CDR2 YYNGEE. CDR3 amino acids: CASSAQETGGLYGYTF. The CDR3 coding sequence is TGTGCCAGCAGCGCCCAAGAGACAGGCGGACTCTATGGCTACACCTTC. Drawing the rest from reference TRBV9 and TRBJ1-2, the complete variable domain is DSGVTQTPKHLITATGQRVTLRCSPRSGDLSVYWYQQSLDQGLQFLIQYYNGEERAKGNILERFSAQQFPDLHSELNLSSLELGDSALYFCASSAQETGGLYGYTFGSGTRLTVV.

V usage is TRBV7-9 and J usage is TRBJ2-5; perhaps TRBD1 as D (7 bases). Germline V gene lookup returns CDR1 SEHNR and CDR2 FQNEAQ (reference sequence). This CDR3 comprises 15 residues. Trimming stripped 5 bases from V and 7 bases from J, with 20 bases between. The DNA for the CDR3 is TGTGCCAGCAGCACTGACAGGGAGGCGACGGGGACCCAGTACTTC. Its protein is CASSTDREATGTQYF.

The V call is TRBV28, the J call TRBJ1-3; TRBD1 aligns across 9 bases. Losses at the gene ends were 5 bases for V and 8 bases for J; bases not matched to a gene: 4. This CDR3 has 13 amino acids. The germline CDR1 and CDR2 sequences are MDHEN and SYDVKM. This CDR3 reads CASSPDRGYTIYF. CDR3 nucleotide sequence: TGTGCCAGCAGTCCGGACAGGGGATACACCATATATTTT.

This clone occurred a few times. The rearrangement joins TRBV19 to TRBJ2-4; 7 positions match TRBD2. V was clipped by 5 bases and J by 5 bases; unmatched bases: 9. Germline CDR1 LNHDA, CDR2 SQIVND (reference sequence). This CDR3 spans 15 amino acids. CDR3 nucleotides: TGTGCCAGTAGTTCCACCCAGGGAGGGGAAAACATTCAGTACTTC. Protein product: CASSSTQGGENIQYF.

This chain connects TRBV30 to TRBJ2-5; 8 nucleotides line up with TRBD1. CDR3 length: 13 amino acids. Germline V lookup: CDR1 GTSNPN, CDR2 SVGIG (reference sequence). Trimming at V came to 5 bases and at J to 2 bases, leaving 4 bases not matched to a gene. The CDR3 DNA sequence: TGTGCCTGGGACAGGGGCCTACAAGAGACCCAGTACTTC. Translating gives CAWDRGLQETQYF.

The V call is TRBV11-2, the J call TRBJ2-7; 8 positions match TRBD2. Germline assignment: CDR1 SGHAT and CDR2 FQNNGV. This CDR3 comprises 15 residues. Trimming removed 2 bases from V and 2 bases from J; junction bases left unmatched: 5. CDR3 sequence reads: CASSLNSGATYEQYF. The CDR3 DNA reads as TGTGCCAGCAGCTTAAATAGCGGGGCCACCTACGAGCAGTACTTC.

This clone was counted between two and nine times. This sequence joins TRBV19 and TRBJ2-2, with 9 bases lining up with TRBD2. This CDR3 comprises 15 residues. The germline CDR1 and CDR2 sequences are LNHDA and SQIVND (reference sequence). Trimming took 7 bases from V and 7 from J; bases not matched to a gene: 10. The CDR3 spells CASTNRAGGGGELFF. CDR3 bases: TGTGCCAGTACTAATCGGGCGGGAGGGGGCGGGGAGCTGTTTTTT.

This clone occurred a few times. CDR3 nucleotide sequence: TGTGCCATCAGTGAGGGAGGGGTTACTGAGCAGTTCTTC. Encoded protein: CAISEGGVTEQFF. This chain uses TRBV10-3 with TRBJ2-1; D perhaps matches TRBD2 (6 bases). V gave up 2 bases and J gave up 9 bases, with 11 bases separating them. Germline CDR1 is ENHRY and CDR2 is SYGVKD. The CDR3 loop spans 13 amino acids.

The chain uses TRBV30 and TRBJ2-3; TRBD2 matches at 9 bases. V was clipped by 3 bases and J by 6 bases; unmatched bases: 13. The CDR3 extends over 16 amino acids. CDR1 is GTSNPN and CDR2 is SVGIG in the germline V gene (reference sequence). CDR3 sequence (DNA): TGTGCCTGGAGACGTAGCGGGAGCCCGTTTTCCGATACGCAGTATTTT. Residues: CAWRRSGSPFSDTQYF.

This clone was seen a handful of times. This chain uses TRBV7-2 with TRBJ2-1; 9 nucleotides agree with TRBD1. The V and J ends lost 5 bases and 5 bases, in that order; junction bases with no gene match: 4. The CDR3 has 14 residues. CDR1 is SGHTA and CDR2 is FQGNSA in the germline V gene. The CDR3 sequence: CASSPGTGNNEQFF. The CDR3 nucleotides are TGTGCCAGCAGCCCCGGGACAGGGAACAATGAGCAGTTCTTC.

The chain is built from TRBV10-3 and TRBJ2-3, with D uncertain. The V gene's germline CDR1 is ENHRY and CDR2 SYGVKD. Trimming removed 8 bases at V and 3 bases at J, with 9 bases between. This CDR3 has 12 residues. The CDR3 bases are TGTGCCATCTCCCAGGCGACAGATACGCAGTATTTT. Translating it yields CAISQATDTQYF.

This chain uses TRBV6-5 with TRBJ2-7; a weak D match, TRBD1 (6 bases). The germline V and J ends were trimmed by 2 bases and 3 bases, with 11 bases remaining between them. The length of the CDR3 is 14 residues. Germline CDR1 MNHEY, CDR2 SVGAGI. CDR3 coding DNA: TGTGCCAGCAGTTACCGGGACATGGGCTACGAGCAGTACTTC. Its translation is CASSYRDMGYEQYF.

Only one count was recorded for this clone. J is TRBJ2-1 and V is TRBV7-2, with D tentatively TRBD1 (6 bases). Trimming removed 1 base from V and 7 bases from J, with 11 bases in between. Germline values: CDR1 SGHTA, CDR2 FQGNSA. The CDR3 consists of 14 residues. CDR3 bases: TGTGCCAGCAGCTTAGAAGGGACACCAAATGAGCAGTTCTTC. Translation gives CASSLEGTPNEQFF.

The chain combines TRBV6-4 with TRBJ1-3; tentative D call: TRBD1 (5 bases). The CDR3 consists of 12 residues. Germline CDR1 is MRHNA and CDR2 is SNTAGT. Trimming took off 6 bases at V and 4 bases at J, with 7 bases between the two ends. The CDR3, as DNA: TGTGCCAGCAGGGGGCGGGGAAACACCATATATTTT. This gives the protein CASRGRGNTIYF.

This sequence joins TRBV11-3 and TRBJ2-3; possible D gene TRBD2, 6 bases. The CDR3 has 13 residues. Per germline, CDR1 SGHNT and CDR2 YENEEA. Deletions cut 3 bases from V and 6 bases from J, with 10 bases between. The CDR3 DNA sequence: TGTGCCAGCAGCTTCACAGGAGGGGATACGCAGTATTTT. Its protein is CASSFTGGDTQYF.